The text below deals with one T cell receptor (beta chain). What it binds is unknown. Profiling relied on immunoSEQ multiplex PCR, and the TCRdb table lists in-frame clones only, not all of them. The table includes some 330,000 clones, roughly nine tenths detected once. The data stem from a study of Ad26.COV2.S vaccination and SARS-CoV-2 variants. Study findings and constraints: From the TCR breadth and depth analyses, total T cell responses may have been underestimated. Measurement of non-spike TCR breadth gave similar results in vaccine and placebo recipients.

Regarding treatment: approximately 18 received Ad26.COV2.S at low or high dose, single or two shots; 5 received placebo; per-sample allocation not given. On day 63 after the first injection, vaccine and placebo recipients gave samples. This Boston cohort included adults aged 18-55 years. The V gene's germline CDR1 is SGHTA and CDR2 FQGNSA. V was clipped by 5 bases and J by 1 base, with 11 bases between them. The CDR3 contains 14 residues. The rearrangement joins TRBV7-2 to TRBJ1-1; no definite D call. This sequence was found in a person aged 18-60 years who received the Ad26.COV2.S COVID-19 vaccine or a placebo. Sequences were derived from peripheral blood, sampled in a trial of Ad26.COV2.S vaccine versus placebo. The CDR3 here is CASSPPRRNTEAFF. CDR3 bases: TGTGCCAGCAGCCCCCCCCGGCGGAACACTGAAGCTTTCTTT. Using reference TRBV7-2 and TRBJ1-1 for the parts outside the CDR3, the full variable domain is GAGVSQSPSNKVTEKGKDVELRCDPISGHTALYWYRQSLGQGLEFLIYFQGNSAPDKSGLPSDRFSAERTGGSVSTLTIQRTQQEDSAVYLCASSPPRRNTEAFFGQGTRLTVV.